The following is a TCR beta chain sequence with its context. Antigen: not known. These data come from a study of Ad26.COV2.S vaccination and SARS-CoV-2 variants. Study-wide background: Trial arm assignment for the donor was COV1001 Ad26.COV2.S. Into the muscle, Ad26.COV2.S was dosed once or twice, 56 days apart.

Clones were sequenced by immunoSEQ multiplex PCR, and TCRdb holds only the in-frame ones, with some missing. The sample includes fewer than 500,000 clones, nearly 90% of them seen just once. The CDR3 loop spans 15 amino acids. The V gene's germline CDR1 is MNHEY and CDR2 SMNVEV (reference sequence). Deletions cut 3 bases from V and 0 bases from J, with 8 bases between. The study, taken as a whole, reports: It was vaccine recipients, not placebo recipients, who had the higher spike-specific TCR breadth.

Treatment denoted: around 19 received Ad26.COV2.S at low or high dose, single or two shots; 5 received placebo; per-sample allocation not given. Each sample was drawn 63 days after the first injection (of vaccine or placebo). Aged 18-55 years, donor was enrolled in Boston in about 2020. The sequencing used peripheral blood, collected in a trial of Ad26.COV2.S vaccine versus placebo. The sequence was collected from a person between 18 and 65 years old who received the Ad26.COV2.S COVID-19 vaccine or a placebo. V and J are TRBV27 and TRBJ1-4; D unresolved. CDR3 nucleotide sequence: TGTGCCAGCAGTTTCGGGTCAGCAACTAATGAAAAACTGTTTTTT. Its protein is CASSFGSATNEKLFF.